In this sample, the clone carrying this TCR beta chain turned up many times. The record originates from a study of regulatory T cells in long-lasting Graves disease. With iRepertoire HTBI primers and Arm-PCR of CDR3 regions, TCR beta libraries were built. TCRdb itself ran the multiplex PCR reads through MiXCR, one entry per CDR3 protein. This table holds 600,000 to 650,000 distinct CDR3 sequences, roughly 15% found once. The CDR3 runs to 13 residues. Germline V lookup: CDR1 GTSNPN, CDR2 SVGIG (reference sequence). Trimming stripped 0 bases from V and 7 bases from J, with 9 bases between. Time point given: newly diagnosed GD, antithyroid drugs for less than 3 months. Extracted PBMC RNA gave rise to the TCR library. The same sample was also studied in work on T cells in Graves' hyperthyroidism and ophthalmopathy. That investigation notes: Primed by the HTBI set, a first-round RT-PCR was run on the TCR CDR3.

The source was peripheral blood mononuclear cells (PBMCs), collected at new diagnosis, from a patient treated with antithyroid drugs. The clonotype originates from a woman aged 25 to 39 with Graves disease. The rearrangement links TRBV30 to TRBJ1-4; no reliable D call. The CDR3 sequence: CAWSVGGVEKLFF. DNA of the CDR3: TGTGCCTGGAGTGTCGGTGGTGTTGAAAAACTGTTTTTT. The variable domain in full, with the rest retrieved from reference TRBV30 and TRBJ1-4, is SQTIHQWPATLVQPVGSPLSLECTVEGTSNPNLYWYRQAAGRGLQLLFYSVGIGQISSEVPQNLSASRPQDRQFILSSKKLLLSDSGFYLCAWSVGGVEKLFFGSGTQLSVL.